This T cell receptor (beta chain) is from a study of T-cell memory formation after mild COVID-19. MiXCR was run by TCRdb on the 5' RACE reads, yielding one entry per CDR3 protein. Here the sample spans about 430,000 distinct CDR3 sequences, approximately 24% being singletons. This clonotype was picked up a small number of times. This CDR3 region has 11 residues. Trimming removed 8 bases from V and 5 bases from J, with 11 bases in between. Germline V gives CDR1 GTSNPN, CDR2 SVGIG (reference sequence). The source is an adult woman who had mild COVID-19 (a few samples of this study predate the infection). Cell type and time point are not known. This rearrangement joins TRBV30 to TRBJ2-3; D uncertain. Sequencing input: PBMCs or a T cell subset sorted from them (not recorded which). The CDR3 region is CARFGGDTQYF. CDR3 sequence (DNA): TGTGCCCGATTCGGTGGAGATACGCAGTATTTT.